This section outlines one TCR beta chain sequence together with its context. Its cognate antigen is unknown. The data were taken from a study of blood T cells in healthy people across ages. Broader study findings: The long-lived group displayed more naive CD4+ cells, plus higher diversity, than the aged donors did.

The CDR3 is 16 amino acids. Per germline, CDR1 SGHTA and CDR2 FQGNSA. Trimming at V came to 5 bases and at J to 8 bases, leaving 9 bases not matched to a gene. PCR was performed a second time for roughly 7 to 12 cycles using a sample-barcoded 5' primer and a J-beta primer mix. TCRdb redid the calling of the 5' RACE reads with MiXCR, one entry per CDR3 protein. In the table there are approximately 880,000 distinct CDR3 sequences, around 49% of which are singletons. The J gene is TRBJ2-1, the V gene TRBV7-2; 13 positions match TRBD2. The clonotype was recovered from a man aged 30-40 years in good health. The sequenced sample consisted of blood. CDR3 protein: CASSPSTSGGFDEQFF. DNA for the CDR3: TGTGCCAGCAGCCCTTCGACTAGCGGGGGGTTCGATGAGCAGTTCTTC. Filled out from reference TRBV7-2 and TRBJ2-1, the complete variable domain reads GAGVSQSPSNKVTEKGKDVELRCDPISGHTALYWYRQSLGQGLEFLIYFQGNSAPDKSGLPSDRFSAERTGGSVSTLTIQRTQQEDSAVYLCASSPSTSGGFDEQFFGPGTRLTVL.